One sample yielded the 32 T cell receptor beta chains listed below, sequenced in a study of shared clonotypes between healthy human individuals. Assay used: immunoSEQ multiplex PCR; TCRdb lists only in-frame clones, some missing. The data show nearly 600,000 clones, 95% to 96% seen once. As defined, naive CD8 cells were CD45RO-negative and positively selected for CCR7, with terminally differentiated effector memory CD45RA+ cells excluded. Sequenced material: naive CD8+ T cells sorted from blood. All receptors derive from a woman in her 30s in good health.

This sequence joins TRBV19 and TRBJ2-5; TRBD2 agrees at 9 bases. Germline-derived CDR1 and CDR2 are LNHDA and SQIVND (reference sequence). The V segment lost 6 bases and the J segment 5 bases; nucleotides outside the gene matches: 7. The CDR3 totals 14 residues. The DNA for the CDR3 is TGTGCCAGTAGGGGACTAGCCCATGAGGAGACCCAGTACTTC. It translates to CASRGLAHEETQYF.

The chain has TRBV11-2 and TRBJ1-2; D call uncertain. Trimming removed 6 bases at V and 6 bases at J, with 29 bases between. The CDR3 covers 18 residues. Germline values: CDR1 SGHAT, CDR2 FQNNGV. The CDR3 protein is CASSNGRRYGQTLNGYTF. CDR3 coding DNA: TGTGCCAGCAGTAACGGGCGGAGGTATGGCCAGACCCTGAATGGCTACACCTTC. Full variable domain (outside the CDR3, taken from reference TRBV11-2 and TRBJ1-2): EAGVAQSPRYKIIEKRQSVAFWCNPISGHATLYWYQQILGQGPKLLIQFQNNGVVDDSQLPKDRFSAERLKGVDSTLKIQPAKLEDSAVYLCASSNGRRYGQTLNGYTFGSGTRLTVV.

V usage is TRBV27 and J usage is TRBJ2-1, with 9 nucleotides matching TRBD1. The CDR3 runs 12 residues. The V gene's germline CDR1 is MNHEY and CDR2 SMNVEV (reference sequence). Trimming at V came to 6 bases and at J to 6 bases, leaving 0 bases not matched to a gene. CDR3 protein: CASRTGGNEQFF. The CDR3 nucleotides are TGTGCCAGCAGGACAGGGGGCAATGAGCAGTTCTTC.

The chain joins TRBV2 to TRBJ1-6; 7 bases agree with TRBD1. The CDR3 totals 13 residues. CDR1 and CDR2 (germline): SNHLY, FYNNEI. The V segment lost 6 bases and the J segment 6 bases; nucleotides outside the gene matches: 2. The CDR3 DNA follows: TGTGCCAGCAGAGCAGGGGGTAATTCACCCCTCCACTTT. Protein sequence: CASRAGGNSPLHF.

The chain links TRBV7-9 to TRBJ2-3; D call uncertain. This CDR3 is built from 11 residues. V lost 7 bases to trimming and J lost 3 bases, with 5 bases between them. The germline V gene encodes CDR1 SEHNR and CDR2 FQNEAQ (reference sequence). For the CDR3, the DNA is TGTGCCAGCATACTTACAGATACGCAGTATTTT. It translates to CASILTDTQYF.

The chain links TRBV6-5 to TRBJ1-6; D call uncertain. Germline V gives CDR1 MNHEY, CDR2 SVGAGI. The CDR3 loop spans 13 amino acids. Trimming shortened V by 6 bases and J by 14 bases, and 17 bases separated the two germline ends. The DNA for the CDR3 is TGTGCCAGCAGCCTCAGTAATGGGGTTACCCTCCACTTT. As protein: CASSLSNGVTLHF.

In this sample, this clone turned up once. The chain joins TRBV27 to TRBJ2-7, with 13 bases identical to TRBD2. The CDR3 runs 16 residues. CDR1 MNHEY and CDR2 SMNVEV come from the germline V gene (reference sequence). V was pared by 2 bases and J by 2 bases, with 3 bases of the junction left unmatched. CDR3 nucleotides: TGTGCCAGCAGTTTAGCCGGGACTAGCGGGACCTACGAGCAGTACTTC. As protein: CASSLAGTSGTYEQYF.

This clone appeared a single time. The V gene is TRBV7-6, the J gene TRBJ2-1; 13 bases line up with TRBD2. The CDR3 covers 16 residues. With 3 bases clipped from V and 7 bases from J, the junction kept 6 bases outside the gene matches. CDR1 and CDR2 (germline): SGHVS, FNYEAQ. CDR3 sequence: CASSFRLAGGANEQFF. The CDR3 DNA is TGTGCCAGCAGCTTTAGACTAGCGGGAGGTGCTAATGAGCAGTTCTTC. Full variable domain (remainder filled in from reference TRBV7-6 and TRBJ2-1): GAGVSQSPRYKVTKRGQDVALRCDPISGHVSLYWYRQALGQGPEFLTYFNYEAQQDKSGLPNDRFSAERPEGSISTLTIQRTEQRDSAMYRCASSFRLAGGANEQFFGPGTRLTVL.

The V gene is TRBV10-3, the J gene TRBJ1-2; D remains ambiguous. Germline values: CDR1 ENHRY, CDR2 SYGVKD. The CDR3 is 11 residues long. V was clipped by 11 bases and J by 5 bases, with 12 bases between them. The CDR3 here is CAAGLRYGYTF. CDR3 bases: TGTGCCGCCGGACTTAGGTATGGCTACACCTTC.

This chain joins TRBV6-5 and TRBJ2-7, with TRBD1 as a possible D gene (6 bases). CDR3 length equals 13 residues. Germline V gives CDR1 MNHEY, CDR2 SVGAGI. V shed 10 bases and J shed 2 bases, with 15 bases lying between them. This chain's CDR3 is CATGSDRTYEQYF. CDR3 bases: TGTGCCACGGGGTCGGACAGAACCTACGAGCAGTACTTC.

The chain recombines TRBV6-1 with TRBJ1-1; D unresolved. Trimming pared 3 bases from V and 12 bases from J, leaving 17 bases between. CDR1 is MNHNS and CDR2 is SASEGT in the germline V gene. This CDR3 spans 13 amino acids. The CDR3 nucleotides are TGTGCCAGCAGTGACCAGACCGGTAGCGAATCTTTCTTT. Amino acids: CASSDQTGSESFF.

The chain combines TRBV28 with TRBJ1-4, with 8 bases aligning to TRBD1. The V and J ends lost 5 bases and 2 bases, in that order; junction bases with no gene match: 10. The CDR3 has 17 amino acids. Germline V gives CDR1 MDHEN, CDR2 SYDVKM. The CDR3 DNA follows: TGTGCCAGCAGTCCCCGGACAGGGTGGGGGACTAATGAAAAACTGTTTTTT. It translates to CASSPRTGWGTNEKLFF. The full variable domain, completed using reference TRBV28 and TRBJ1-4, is DVKVTQSSRYLVKRTGEKVFLECVQDMDHENMFWYRQDPGLGLRLIYFSYDVKMKEKGDIPEGYSVSREKKERFSLILESASTNQTSMYLCASSPRTGWGTNEKLFFGSGTQLSVL.

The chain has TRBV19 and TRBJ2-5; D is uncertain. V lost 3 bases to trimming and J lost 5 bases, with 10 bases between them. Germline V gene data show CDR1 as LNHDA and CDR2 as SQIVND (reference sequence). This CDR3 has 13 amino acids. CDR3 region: CASSISGLETQYF. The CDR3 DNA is TGTGCCAGTAGTATCTCTGGGCTTGAGACCCAGTACTTC.

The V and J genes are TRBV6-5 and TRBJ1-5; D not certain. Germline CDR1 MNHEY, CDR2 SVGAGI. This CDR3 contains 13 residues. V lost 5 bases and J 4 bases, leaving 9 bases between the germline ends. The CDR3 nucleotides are TGTGCCAGCAGTACCTGGGAAAATCAGCCCCAGCATTTT. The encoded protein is CASSTWENQPQHF.

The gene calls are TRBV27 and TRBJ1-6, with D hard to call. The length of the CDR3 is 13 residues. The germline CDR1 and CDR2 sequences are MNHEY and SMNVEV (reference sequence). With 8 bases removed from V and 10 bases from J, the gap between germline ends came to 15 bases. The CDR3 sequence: CASYPGGRSPLHF. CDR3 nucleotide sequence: TGTGCCAGCTACCCGGGAGGACGGTCACCCCTCCACTTT.

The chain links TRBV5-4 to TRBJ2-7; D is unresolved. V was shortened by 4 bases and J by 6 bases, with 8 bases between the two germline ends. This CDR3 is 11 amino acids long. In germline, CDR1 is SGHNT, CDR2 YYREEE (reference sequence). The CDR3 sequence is CASSSITEQYF. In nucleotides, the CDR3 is TGTGCCAGCAGCAGTATCACCGAGCAGTACTTC.

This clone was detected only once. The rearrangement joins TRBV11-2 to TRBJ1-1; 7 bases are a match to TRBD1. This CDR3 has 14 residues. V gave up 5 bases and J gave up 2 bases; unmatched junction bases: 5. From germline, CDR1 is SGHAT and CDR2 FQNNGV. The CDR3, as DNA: TGTGCCAGCAGCGACAGGGATCCCAACACTGAAGCTTTCTTT. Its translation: CASSDRDPNTEAFF.

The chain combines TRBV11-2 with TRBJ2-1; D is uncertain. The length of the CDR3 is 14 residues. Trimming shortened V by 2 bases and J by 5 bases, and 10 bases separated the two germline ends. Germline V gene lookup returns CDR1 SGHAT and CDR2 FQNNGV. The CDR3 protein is CASSLYIGDNEQFF. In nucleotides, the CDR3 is TGTGCCAGCAGCTTATATATCGGCGACAATGAGCAGTTCTTC.

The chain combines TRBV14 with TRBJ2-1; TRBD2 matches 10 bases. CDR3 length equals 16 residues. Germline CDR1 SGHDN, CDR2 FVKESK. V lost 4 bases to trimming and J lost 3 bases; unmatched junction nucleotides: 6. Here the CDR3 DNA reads TGTGCCAGCAGCCTTCTAGCGGGAGTAAGCTACAATGAGCAGTTCTTC. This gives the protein CASSLLAGVSYNEQFF.

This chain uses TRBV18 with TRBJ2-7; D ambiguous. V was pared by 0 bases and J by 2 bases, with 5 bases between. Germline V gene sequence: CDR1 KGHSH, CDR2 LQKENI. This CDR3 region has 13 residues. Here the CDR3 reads CASSPPRTYEQYF. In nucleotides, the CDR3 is TGTGCCAGCTCACCACCGAGAACCTACGAGCAGTACTTC.

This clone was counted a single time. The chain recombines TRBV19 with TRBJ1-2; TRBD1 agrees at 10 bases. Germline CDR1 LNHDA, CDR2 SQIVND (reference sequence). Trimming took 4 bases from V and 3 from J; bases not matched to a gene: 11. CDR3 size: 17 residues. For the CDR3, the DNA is TGTGCCAGTAGTACCCGCGGGACAGGGGTTTCGGACTATGGCTACACCTTC. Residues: CASSTRGTGVSDYGYTF.

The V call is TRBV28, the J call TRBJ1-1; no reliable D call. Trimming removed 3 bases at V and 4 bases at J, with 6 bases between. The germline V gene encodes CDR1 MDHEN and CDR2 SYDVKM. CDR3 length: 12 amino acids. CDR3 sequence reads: CASSLMGTEAFF. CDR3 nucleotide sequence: TGTGCCAGCAGTTTGATGGGCACTGAAGCTTTCTTT.

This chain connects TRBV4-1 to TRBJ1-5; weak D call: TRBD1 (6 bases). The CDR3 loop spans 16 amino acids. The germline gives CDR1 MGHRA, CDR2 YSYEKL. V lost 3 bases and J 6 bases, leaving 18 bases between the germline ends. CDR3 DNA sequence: TGCGCCAGCAGCCAGTACCCGAGGGACACCAGTCAGCCCCAGCATTTT. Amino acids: CASSQYPRDTSQPQHF.

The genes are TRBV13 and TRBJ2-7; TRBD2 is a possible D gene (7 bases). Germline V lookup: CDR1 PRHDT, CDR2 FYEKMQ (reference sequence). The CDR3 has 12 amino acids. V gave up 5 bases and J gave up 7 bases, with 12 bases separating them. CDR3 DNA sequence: TGTGCCAGCAGCGGGGGGGCGTTAGAGCAGTACTTC. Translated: CASSGGALEQYF.

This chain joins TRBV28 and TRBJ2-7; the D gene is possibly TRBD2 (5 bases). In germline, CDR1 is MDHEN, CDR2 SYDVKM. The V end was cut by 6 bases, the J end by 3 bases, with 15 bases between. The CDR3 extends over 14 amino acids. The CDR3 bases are TGTGCCAGCAGCCCGAGGGAACGGATCTACGAGCAGTACTTC. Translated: CASSPRERIYEQYF. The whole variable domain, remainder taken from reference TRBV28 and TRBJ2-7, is DVKVTQSSRYLVKRTGEKVFLECVQDMDHENMFWYRQDPGLGLRLIYFSYDVKMKEKGDIPEGYSVSREKKERFSLILESASTNQTSMYLCASSPRERIYEQYFGPGTRLTVT.

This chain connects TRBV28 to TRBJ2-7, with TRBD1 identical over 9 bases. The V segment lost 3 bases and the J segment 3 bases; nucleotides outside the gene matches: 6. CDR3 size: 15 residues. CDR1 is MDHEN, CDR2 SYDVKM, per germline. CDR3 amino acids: CASSFPGQGRYEQYF. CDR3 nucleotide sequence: TGTGCCAGCAGTTTCCCGGGACAGGGTCGCTACGAGCAGTACTTC.

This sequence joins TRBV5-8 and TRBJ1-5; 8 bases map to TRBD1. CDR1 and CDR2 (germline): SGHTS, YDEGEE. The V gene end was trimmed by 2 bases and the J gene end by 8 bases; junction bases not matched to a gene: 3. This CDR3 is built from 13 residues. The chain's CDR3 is CASSFAGGEPQHF. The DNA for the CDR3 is TGTGCCAGCAGCTTCGCAGGGGGCGAGCCCCAGCATTTT.

CDR3 DNA sequence: TGTGCCAGCAGTTTGGCCCCTAGCTATGGCTACACCTTC. Translated, it gives CASSLAPSYGYTF. The chain is built from TRBV27 and TRBJ1-2; D not certain. Trimming cost V 3 bases and J 4 bases, with 9 bases left between them. CDR3 length: 13 residues. In germline, CDR1 is MNHEY, CDR2 SMNVEV (reference sequence).

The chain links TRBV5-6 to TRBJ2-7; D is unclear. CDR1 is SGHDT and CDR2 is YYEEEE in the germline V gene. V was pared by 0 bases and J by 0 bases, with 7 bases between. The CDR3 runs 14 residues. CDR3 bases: TGTGCCAGCAGCTTGGGGAGCCTCTCCTACGAGCAGTACTTC. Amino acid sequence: CASSLGSLSYEQYF.

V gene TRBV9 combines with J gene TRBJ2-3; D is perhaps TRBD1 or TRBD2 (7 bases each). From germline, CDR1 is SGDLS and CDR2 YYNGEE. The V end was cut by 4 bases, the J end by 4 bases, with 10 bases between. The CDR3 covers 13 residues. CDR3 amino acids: CASSSGGADTQYF. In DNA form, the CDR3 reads TGTGCCAGCAGCTCAGGGGGGGCAGATACGCAGTATTTT.

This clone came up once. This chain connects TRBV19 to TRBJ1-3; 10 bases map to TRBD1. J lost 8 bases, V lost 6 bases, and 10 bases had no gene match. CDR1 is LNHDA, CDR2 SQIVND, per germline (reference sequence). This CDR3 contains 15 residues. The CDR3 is CASRPRDRGWDTIYF. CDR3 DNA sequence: TGTGCCAGTAGACCTCGGGACAGGGGTTGGGACACCATATATTTT.

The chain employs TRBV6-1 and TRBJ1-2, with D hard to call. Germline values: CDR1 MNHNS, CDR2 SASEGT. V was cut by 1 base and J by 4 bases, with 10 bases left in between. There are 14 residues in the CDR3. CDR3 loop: CASSEGLVFYGYTF. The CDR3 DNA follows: TGTGCCAGCAGTGAAGGGCTGGTTTTCTATGGCTACACCTTC.